One and the same sample provided the 20 T cell receptor beta chains below, sequenced in a study of blood T cells in healthy people across ages. A sample-barcoded 5' primer and a J-beta primer mix were used in a second PCR of about 7 to 12 cycles. TCRdb recomputed calls from the 5' RACE reads with MiXCR, one row per CDR3 protein. The table records more than 500,000 distinct CDR3 sequences, 25% to 30% of them present only once. Sample: blood. The origin of the receptors is a woman aged 65 to 85 in good health.

This chain links TRBV4-3 with TRBJ1-4, with a tentative D call TRBD1 (5 bases). CDR3 length equals 14 residues. Trimming removed 4 bases from V and 7 bases from J, with 13 bases in between. Germline V gene sequence: CDR1 LGHNA, CDR2 YSLEER. In DNA, the CDR3 is TGCGCCAGCAGCCTAGGGACCGCGGTTGAAAAACTGTTTTTT. This codes for CASSLGTAVEKLFF.

This chain uses TRBV5-1 with TRBJ2-7, with D tentatively TRBD1 (5 bases). CDR1 SGHRS and CDR2 YFSETQ come from the germline V gene. This CDR3 has 14 amino acids. V was pared by 1 base and J by 1 base, with 9 bases between. The CDR3 sequence: CASSLKGLSYEQYF. CDR3 nucleotide sequence: TGCGCCAGCAGCTTGAAGGGGCTATCCTACGAGCAGTACTTC.

The chain combines TRBV28 with TRBJ2-5; TRBD2 agrees at 11 bases. Gene TRBJ2-1 matches the end of the DNA better, so the J call may be wrong. Looked up from germline, CDR1 is MDHEN and CDR2 is SYDVKM. The CDR3 consists of 14 residues. The chain's CDR3 is CAIYSSGGRNEQFF. DNA of the CDR3: TGTGCCATTTATTCTAGCGGGGGGCGGAATGAGCAGTTCTTC.

The rearrangement uses TRBV12-5 and TRBJ1-6, with 7 bases identical to TRBD1. From germline, CDR1 is LGHNT and CDR2 FRNRAP. V was clipped by 5 bases and J by 7 bases; unmatched bases: 2. The CDR3 runs to 13 residues. The CDR3 coding sequence is TGTGCTAGTGGTCCGGGACAGAATTCACCCCTCCACTTT. Residues: CASGPGQNSPLHF.

Many counts were recorded for this clonotype. This chain connects TRBV20-1 to TRBJ2-1; D possibly uses TRBD1 or TRBD2 (6 bases each). V shed 5 bases and J shed 4 bases, with 18 bases lying between them. This CDR3 is built from 15 residues. Germline loops: CDR1 DFQATT, CDR2 SNEGSKA (reference sequence). Written as DNA, the CDR3 is TGCAGTGCTTGGAGAGGGGGGAGTTCATACAATGAGCAGTTCTTC. It codes for CSAWRGGSSYNEQFF.

This clonotype was recorded only once. CDR3 sequence: CSVGGLAGDNEQFF. CDR3 nucleotides: TGCAGCGTTGGGGGACTAGCGGGGGACAATGAGCAGTTCTTC. This sequence joins TRBV29-1 and TRBJ2-1; 14 positions match TRBD2. CDR1 is SQVTM and CDR2 is ANQGSEA in the germline V gene. The CDR3 loop spans 14 amino acids. V shed 4 bases and J 5 bases; nucleotides not matched to a gene: 1.

The gene calls are TRBV12-3 or TRBV12-4 and TRBJ1-1, with 7 bases aligning to TRBD1. This CDR3 spans 14 amino acids. The V gene end was trimmed by 7 bases and the J gene end by 0 bases; junction bases not matched to a gene: 5. CDR3 region: CASTTGSMNTEAFF. CDR3 in DNA: TGTGCCAGCACGACAGGGTCGATGAACACTGAAGCTTTCTTT.

The rearrangement links TRBV20-1 to TRBJ2-5; D is unresolved. Judging by the DNA end, TRBJ2-1 fits better; the J call may be wrong. Germline V lookup: CDR1 DFQATT, CDR2 SNEGSKA (reference sequence). The CDR3 runs 12 residues. As DNA, the CDR3 is TGCAGTGCTGAGACGCGAGTGGATGAGCAGTTCTTC. Amino acids: CSAETRVDEQFF.

The chain couples TRBV7-2 to TRBJ2-1, with TRBD2 matching over 13 bases. After removal of 2 bases from V and 6 bases from J, the junction contained 7 bases not matched to a gene. The CDR3 spans 17 residues. In germline, CDR1 is SGHTA, CDR2 FQGNSA. The CDR3 coding sequence is TGTGCCAGCAGCTTACATAGGACTAGCGGGAGTTGCAATGAGCAGTTCTTC. Encoded protein: CASSLHRTSGSCNEQFF.

The chain recombines TRBV20-1 with TRBJ2-5, with 7 bases fitting TRBD1. The J call may be in error: the DNA end matches TRBJ2-7 better. Germline CDR1 reads DFQATT; CDR2 reads SNEGSKA (reference sequence). This CDR3 is 13 amino acids long. CDR3 sequence (DNA): TGCAGTGCTAAAGGACAGGTAACCTACGAGCAGTACTTC. Protein product: CSAKGQVTYEQYF.

The chain carries TRBV20-1 and TRBJ2-3; 10 bases fit TRBD1. The germline V gene has CDR1 DFQATT and CDR2 SNEGSKA (reference sequence). Losses at the gene ends were 4 bases for V and 6 bases for J; bases not matched to a gene: 7. The CDR3 has 14 residues. CDR3 nucleotides: TGCAGTGCTATACACGGGACAGGGGACGATACGCAGTATTTT. It is translated as CSAIHGTGDDTQYF.

The table lists this clonotype with a few counts. V and J are TRBV5-6 and TRBJ1-5; 7 bases map to TRBD1. CDR3 size: 14 residues. The V gene's germline CDR1 is SGHDT and CDR2 YYEEEE. The trim removed 1 base at V and 6 bases at J, leaving 4 bases unmatched. In nucleotides, the CDR3 is TGTGCCAGCAGCTTGACAGGGGATCCTCAGCCCCAGCATTTT. It translates to CASSLTGDPQPQHF.

V usage is TRBV4-1 and J usage is TRBJ2-2; perhaps D is TRBD1 or TRBD2 (5 bases each). V was clipped by 5 bases and J by 3 bases, with 10 bases between them. CDR1 and CDR2 from the germline V gene are MGHRA and YSYEKL. This CDR3 is built from 14 residues. CDR3 protein: CASSSGTYTGELFF. The CDR3 DNA reads as TGCGCCAGCAGCTCCGGGACCTACACCGGGGAGCTGTTTTTT.

The chain is built from TRBV7-3 and TRBJ2-3; no clear D gene. Germline lookup yields CDR1 SGHTA and CDR2 FQGTGA. This CDR3 is 13 amino acids long. V was trimmed by 1 base and J by 5 bases, leaving 7 bases between them. The CDR3: CASSLIDLDTQYF. The CDR3 region has the DNA TGTGCCAGCAGCTTAATCGACTTAGATACGCAGTATTTT.

This clonotype was counted a few times. The CDR3 sequence is CASYSGVWTEAFF. CDR3 nucleotide sequence: TGTGCCAGCTACTCAGGGGTTTGGACTGAAGCTTTCTTT. The gene calls are TRBV6-6 and TRBJ1-1, with D possibly TRBD1 on 6 matching bases. Per germline, CDR1 MNHNY and CDR2 SVGAGI (reference sequence). This CDR3 is 13 amino acids long. V dropped 8 bases and J dropped 5 bases, with 15 bases sitting between them.

This clonotype came up many times. This chain joins TRBV7-2 and TRBJ2-4; D is perhaps TRBD1 or TRBD2 (5 bases each). Trimming left V 3 bases short and J 0 bases short, with 18 bases between. CDR1 and CDR2 (germline): SGHTA, FQGNSA. CDR3 length: 18 amino acids. The CDR3 DNA reads as TGTGCCAGCAGCTTGGGTCGGGGCGCGACCCTAGCCAAAAACATTCAGTACTTC. Translating it yields CASSLGRGATLAKNIQYF.

The chain has TRBV4-1 and TRBJ2-3, with D perhaps matching TRBD1 (5 bases). V was shortened by 1 base and J by 2 bases, with 13 bases between the two germline ends. This CDR3 region has 16 residues. The germline CDR1 and CDR2 sequences are MGHRA and YSYEKL. The CDR3, as DNA: TGCGCCAGCAGCCAAGTGGGGCGCGCTATCACAGATACGCAGTATTTT. Translated, it gives CASSQVGRAITDTQYF.

This clonotype was detected many times. V gene TRBV5-1 combines with J gene TRBJ2-1; a possible D gene is TRBD1 (5 bases). This CDR3 is 15 amino acids long. Trimming left V 1 base short and J 8 bases short, with 16 bases between. Per the germline V gene, CDR1 is SGHRS and CDR2 is YFSETQ. The CDR3 DNA follows: TGCGCCAGCAGCTTGAGCCAGGGTGCGTTCGATGAGCAGTTCTTC. Protein product: CASSLSQGAFDEQFF. Full variable domain (remainder filled in from reference TRBV5-1 and TRBJ2-1): KAGVTQTPRYLIKTRGQQVTLSCSPISGHRSVSWYQQTPGQGLQFLFEYFSETQRNKGNFPGRFSGRQFSNSRSEMNVSTLELGDSALYLCASSLSQGAFDEQFFGPGTRLTVL.

CDR3 region: CASSLVGGTTDTQYF. The CDR3 nucleotides are TGTGCCAGCAGCTTAGTCGGGGGCACCACAGATACGCAGTATTTT. V gene TRBV7-2 combines with J gene TRBJ2-3, with D possibly being TRBD1 or TRBD2 (6 bases each). The CDR3 consists of 15 residues. Germline lookup yields CDR1 SGHTA and CDR2 FQGNSA. Trimming removed 1 base at V and 2 bases at J, with 10 bases between.

About this clonotype: A junction boundary mismatches the germline segment, possibly from a read error. This chain joins TRBV4-3 and TRBJ2-5; D might be TRBD2 (6 bases). This CDR3 has 13 residues. Germline CDR1 and CDR2: LGHNA and YSLEER. CDR3 nucleotide sequence: TGCACCAGCAGCCAAGGGACTTGGGAGACCCAGTACTTC. Translated, it gives CTSSQGTWETQYF.